The sample holds a few counts of the clone carrying this TCR beta chain. What it recognizes is unknown. Full-length variable regions came from constant-region reverse primers plus semi-nested Nested Universal Primer A PCR. One entry per CDR3 protein results from TCRdb running MiXCR on the 5' RACE reads. The sample yields tens of thousands of distinct CDR3 sequences, just under 30% seen once. CDR3 length equals 14 residues. With 6 bases clipped from V and 5 bases from J, the junction kept 10 bases outside the gene matches. From germline, CDR1 is SQVTM and CDR2 ANQGSEA. Study results and limitations: The larger-cohort validation was restricted to a single TCR beta V-J rearrangement rather than whole repertoires.

The gene calls are TRBV29-1 and TRBJ2-5, with 9 bases that match TRBD2. Sequencing was done on a sample of memory CD4+ T cells sorted from a lymph node. Subset described: memory CD4+ T cells, CD4+CD45RO+CD25-. The origin of this receptor is a female donor with breast cancer. CDR3 sequence reads: CSVPRLAAAETQYF. Here the CDR3 DNA reads TGCAGCGTCCCCAGACTAGCGGCCGCGGAGACCCAGTACTTC.